The 29 T cell receptor beta chains listed next were all sequenced from one sample in a study of shared clonotypes between healthy human individuals. Some clones are missing from TCRdb's copy, which holds only in-frame ones; the method was immunoSEQ multiplex PCR. This sample yields approximately 88,000 clones, of which around 68% are seen a single time; roughly 50% belongs to the top ten. The sequenced sample was memory CD8+ T cells sorted from blood. Stated subset: CD45RO+ cells pooled with CCR7-negative TemRA cells. These TCRs come from a man younger than 40 in good health.

This clone was counted a single time. The CDR3 region is CASRQRTSGSLNTGELFF. The CDR3 nucleotides read TGTGCCAGTAGACAGCGGACTAGCGGGAGTTTGAACACCGGGGAGCTGTTTTTT. The chain employs TRBV19 and TRBJ2-2, with 13 bases that match TRBD2. The CDR3 contains 18 residues. Germline V gives CDR1 LNHDA, CDR2 SQIVND (reference sequence). After removal of 6 bases from V and 1 base from J, the junction contained 8 bases not matched to a gene.

V and J are TRBV10-3 and TRBJ2-1; D is possibly TRBD2 (6 bases). V was shortened by 5 bases and J by 8 bases, with 10 bases between the two germline ends. This CDR3 contains 12 residues. Per the germline V gene, CDR1 is ENHRY and CDR2 is SYGVKD. The CDR3 is CAISPSDYEQFF. DNA for the CDR3: TGTGCCATCAGTCCTAGCGACTATGAGCAGTTCTTC.

Only one count was recorded for this clone. The chain links TRBV7-3 to TRBJ1-5, with D unresolved. Per germline, CDR1 SGHTA and CDR2 FQGTGA. The CDR3 consists of 15 residues. The V end was cut by 5 bases, the J end by 2 bases, with 13 bases between. The CDR3 reads CASSPLSGGNQPQHF. The CDR3 bases are TGTGCCAGCAGCCCCTTGAGCGGAGGCAATCAGCCCCAGCATTTT. Combining the CDR3 with reference TRBV7-3 and TRBJ1-5 gives the whole variable domain GAGVSQTPSNKVTEKGKYVELRCDPISGHTALYWYRQSLGQGPEFLIYFQGTGAADDSGLPNDRFFAVRPEGSVSTLKIQRTERGDSAVYLCASSPLSGGNQPQHFGDGTRLSIL.

This sequence joins TRBV27 and TRBJ2-7, with D perhaps TRBD2 (6 bases). CDR3 length: 14 amino acids. Germline lookup yields CDR1 MNHEY and CDR2 SMNVEV (reference sequence). Trimming shortened V by 5 bases and J by 9 bases, and 20 bases separated the two germline ends. CDR3 DNA: TGTGCCAGCAGTGACGGGACTCCAGCTTTCGGGCAGTACTTC. Translated, it gives CASSDGTPAFGQYF.

In regard to this clone: A far bigger clonotype differs at one base, so this is likely a read error. The chain joins TRBV15 to TRBJ1-3; D unresolved. CDR1 and CDR2 from the germline V gene are LNHNV and YYDKDF (reference sequence). The CDR3 runs 16 residues. CDR3 bases: TGTGCCGCCAGTGCCCCTCGGGATGGGTCTGGAAACACCATATATTTT. This translates into CAASAPRDGSGNTIYF.

In this sample, this clone turned up once. Written as DNA, the CDR3 is TGTGCCAGCAGCTTGTCACAGGGGGACTATGGCTACACCTTC. Protein product: CASSLSQGDYGYTF. The V gene is TRBV11-2, the J gene TRBJ1-2, with 8 nucleotides matching TRBD1. Germline V CDR1 and CDR2: SGHAT, FQNNGV. V was pared by 3 bases and J by 3 bases, with 3 bases of the junction left unmatched. The CDR3 sequence is 14 residues long.

The chain is built from TRBV25-1 and TRBJ1-1; no definite D call. Per germline, CDR1 MGHDK and CDR2 SYGVNS. The CDR3 covers 16 residues. The V end lost 0 bases, the J end lost 0 bases, and 11 bases lay between the germline ends. The CDR3 region is CASSEYNSDMNTEAFF. In nucleotides, the CDR3 is TGTGCCAGCAGTGAATATAACTCAGATATGAACACTGAAGCTTTCTTT. Together with reference TRBV25-1 and TRBJ1-1, the CDR3 gives the full variable domain: EADIYQTPRYLVIGTGKKITLECSQTMGHDKMYWYQQDPGMELHLIHYSYGVNSTEKGDLSSESTVSRIRTEHFPLTLESARPSHTSQYLCASSEYNSDMNTEAFFGQGTRLTVV.

Comments on this clone: The junction departs from germline at one end; a sequencing error may be responsible. This rearrangement joins TRBV19 to TRBJ2-3; D is uncertain. The CDR3 runs to 12 residues. Germline lookup yields CDR1 LNHDA and CDR2 SQIVND (reference sequence). The CDR3 region is CASSRSTDTQYF. CDR3 nucleotides: TGTGCCAGCAGTAGGAGCACAGATACGCAGTATTTT.

V and J are TRBV10-1 and TRBJ1-1, with TRBD1 matching 10 bases. The CDR3 consists of 19 residues. Germline V gene sequence: CDR1 WNHNN, CDR2 SYGVQD (reference sequence). Germline trimming cut 6 bases from V and 1 base from J; bases unmatched to any gene: 17. The CDR3 loop is CASSQTGGGRWVSNTEAFF. DNA of the CDR3: TGCGCCAGCAGCCAGACAGGGGGCGGCCGCTGGGTATCGAACACTGAAGCTTTCTTT.

The CDR3 DNA follows: TGTGCCAGCAGTTACTTCGCGGCGTCCGAGCAGTACTTC. This translates into CASSYFAASEQYF. The rearrangement uses TRBV6-6 and TRBJ2-7; no clear D. From germline, CDR1 is MNHNY and CDR2 SVGAGI (reference sequence). The V end lost 1 base, the J end lost 6 bases, and 10 bases lay between the germline ends. The CDR3 covers 13 residues.

V is TRBV5-4 and J is TRBJ2-1; D perhaps matches TRBD2 (5 bases). This CDR3 is built from 12 residues. V lost 5 bases and J lost 9, with 12 bases in between. Germline loops: CDR1 SGHNT, CDR2 YYREEE (reference sequence). CDR3 loop: CASRADVSEQFF. The CDR3 bases are TGTGCCAGCAGAGCGGACGTCTCTGAGCAGTTCTTC.

This chain uses TRBV5-4 with TRBJ2-5; unclear D gene. Germline V lookup: CDR1 SGHNT, CDR2 YYREEE (reference sequence). Trimming stripped 2 bases from V and 3 bases from J, with 8 bases between. CDR3 size: 13 residues. Here the CDR3 reads CASSLRDEETQYF. Written as DNA, the CDR3 is TGTGCCAGCAGCTTAAGAGATGAAGAGACCCAGTACTTC.

In the case of this clone: Possible read error: a much larger clone is one base away. Within the sample, other DNA sequences also encode this same CDR3. The rearrangement joins TRBV7-8 to TRBJ2-1; D is ambiguous. Trimming removed 3 bases from V and 4 bases from J, with 7 bases in between. The CDR3 runs to 13 residues. Germline V CDR1 and CDR2: SGHVS, FQNEAQ. The CDR3 sequence is CASSLMSYNEQFF. CDR3 nucleotides: TGTGCCAGCAGCTTGATGTCTTACAATGAGCAGTTCTTC.

The chain is built from TRBV19 and TRBJ1-2; tentatively, D is TRBD1 (6 bases). Looked up from germline, CDR1 is LNHDA and CDR2 is SQIVND (reference sequence). CDR3 length: 14 amino acids. V was trimmed by 3 bases and J by 6 bases, leaving 14 bases between them. CDR3 amino acids: CASSMDSRSNGYTF. As DNA, the CDR3 is TGTGCCAGTAGTATGGACAGTAGAAGCAATGGCTACACCTTC. The whole variable domain, filled in from reference TRBV19 and TRBJ1-2, reads DGGITQSPKYLFRKEGQNVTLSCEQNLNHDAMYWYRQDPGQGLRLIYYSQIVNDFQKGDIAEGYSVSREKKESFPLTVTSAQKNPTAFYLCASSMDSRSNGYTFGSGTRLTVV.

The chain is built from TRBV18 and TRBJ1-3, with 8 bases lining up with TRBD1. V gave up 8 bases and J gave up 3 bases; unmatched junction bases: 9. The CDR3 is made up of 15 amino acids. Germline V lookup: CDR1 KGHSH, CDR2 LQKENI. This chain's CDR3 is CASTYAGTGGNTIYF. The CDR3 DNA reads TGTGCCAGCACTTACGCCGGGACAGGTGGAAACACCATATATTTT. Combining the CDR3 with reference TRBV18 and TRBJ1-3 gives the whole variable domain NAGVMQNPRHLVRRRGQEARLRCSPMKGHSHVYWYRQLPEEGLKFMVYLQKENIIDESGMPKERFSAEFPKEGPSILRIQQVVRGDSAAYFCASTYAGTGGNTIYFGEGSWLTVV.

This chain connects TRBV28 to TRBJ2-7, with a possible D match to TRBD1 (5 bases). Germline loops: CDR1 MDHEN, CDR2 SYDVKM. Trimming cost V 8 bases and J 4 bases, with 12 bases left between them. CDR3 length equals 12 residues. CDR3 DNA sequence: TGTGCCAGCGGAAAGGACACTTACGAGCAGTACTTC. Protein product: CASGKDTYEQYF.

A few counts support this clone. The likely explanation is a read error, given a far larger clone one base away. Other DNA sequences in this sample translate to the same CDR3. V usage is TRBV6-1 and J usage is TRBJ2-3; TRBD2 matches at 12 bases. With V trimmed by 8 bases and J by 2 bases, 2 bases remained unmatched. This CDR3 has 14 residues. Germline V lookup: CDR1 MNHNS, CDR2 SASEGT. The CDR3 nucleotides read TGTGCCAGCCTAGCGGGAGGGCCCACAGATACGCAGTATTTT. This encodes CASLAGGPTDTQYF.

The CDR3 spells CASSLSPRTGGNQPQHF. In nucleotides, the CDR3 is TGCGCCAGCAGCTTGTCTCCCCGGACAGGGGGCAATCAGCCCCAGCATTTT. The chain employs TRBV5-1 and TRBJ1-5; 9 nucleotides align to TRBD1. With 1 base clipped from V and 2 bases from J, the junction kept 7 bases outside the gene matches. This CDR3 is 17 amino acids long. Per the germline V gene, CDR1 is SGHRS and CDR2 is YFSETQ.

The chain links TRBV10-3 to TRBJ2-7, with D possibly being TRBD2 (5 bases). The CDR3 has 16 residues. Germline V gives CDR1 ENHRY, CDR2 SYGVKD. V was pared by 2 bases and J by 0 bases, with 14 bases between. The CDR3 sequence: CAISEGELDGSYEQYF. The CDR3 bases are TGTGCCATCAGTGAGGGTGAACTAGACGGCTCCTACGAGCAGTACTTC.

Sample share makes this clone medium-sized. The chain is built from TRBV4-1 and TRBJ1-5; the D gene is possibly TRBD1 (5 bases). Germline V gene data show CDR1 as MGHRA and CDR2 as YSYEKL. The CDR3 consists of 15 residues. Trimming left V 1 base short and J 2 bases short, with 9 bases between. The CDR3 region is CASSQADSGNQPQHF. CDR3 DNA: TGCGCCAGCAGCCAAGCCGACAGCGGCAATCAGCCCCAGCATTTT.

V gene TRBV7-4 combines with J gene TRBJ1-2, with a possible D match to TRBD1 (6 bases). Trimming took 3 bases from V and 1 from J, leaving 18 bases between them. CDR1 is SGHVT and CDR2 is SQSDAQ in the germline V gene. The CDR3 runs 17 residues. CDR3 sequence: CASSFLSGQLRNYGYTF. The CDR3 DNA is TGTGCCAGCAGCTTCCTCTCTGGACAGCTCCGTAACTATGGCTACACCTTC.

The chain joins TRBV4-3 to TRBJ1-1; 9 bases fit TRBD1. V was pared by 4 bases and J by 0 bases, with 9 bases of the junction left unmatched. This CDR3 comprises 17 residues. CDR1 is LGHNA and CDR2 is YSLEER in the germline V gene. CDR3 nucleotides: TGCGCCAGCAGCCGCCACGGGGACAGGGCTCTGAACACTGAAGCTTTCTTT. This encodes CASSRHGDRALNTEAFF.

The sample holds a few counts of this clone. This chain links TRBV6-1 with TRBJ1-1, with D maybe TRBD1 (5 bases). CDR1 and CDR2 (germline): MNHNS, SASEGT. The V end lost 8 bases, the J end lost 3 bases, and 10 bases lay between the germline ends. The length of the CDR3 is 12 residues. The CDR3 region has the DNA TGTGCCAGCGAGTGGGGGTACACTGAAGCTTTCTTT. Residues: CASEWGYTEAFF.

The chain combines TRBV5-1 with TRBJ1-2, with 7 bases aligning to TRBD1. CDR1 and CDR2 (germline): SGHRS, YFSETQ. This CDR3 has 15 residues. The V segment lost 4 bases and the J segment 4 bases; nucleotides outside the gene matches: 10. The CDR3 nucleotides read TGCGCCAGCAGCCCAGGATGGGACAGCCTCTATGGCTACACCTTC. This codes for CASSPGWDSLYGYTF.

The chain combines TRBV4-3 with TRBJ2-2, with a possible D match to TRBD1 (6 bases). V was shortened by 1 base and J by 1 base, with 19 bases between the two germline ends. The CDR3 totals 19 residues. The germline gives CDR1 LGHNA, CDR2 YSLEER. The CDR3 sequence is CASSQAHPPVQGNTGELFF. CDR3 sequence (DNA): TGCGCCAGCAGCCAAGCTCACCCCCCCGTACAGGGGAACACCGGGGAGCTGTTTTTT.

This clone occurred a few times. The chain recombines TRBV10-1 with TRBJ2-7, with 10 bases identical to TRBD1. Germline V lookup: CDR1 WNHNN, CDR2 SYGVQD (reference sequence). The CDR3 loop spans 12 amino acids. The V gene end was trimmed by 9 bases and the J gene end by 2 bases; junction bases not matched to a gene: 1. This chain's CDR3 is CARGQGAYEQYF. In nucleotides, the CDR3 is TGCGCCAGAGGACAGGGGGCCTACGAGCAGTACTTC.

The chain has TRBV15 and TRBJ2-5; D is uncertain. Germline assignment: CDR1 LNHNV and CDR2 YYDKDF (reference sequence). CDR3 length equals 13 residues. The germline V and J ends were trimmed by 5 bases and 5 bases, with 12 bases remaining between them. CDR3 coding DNA: TGTGCCACCAGCTTAAACCTGGCGGAGACCCAGTACTTC. Its translation: CATSLNLAETQYF.

The chain couples TRBV4-1 to TRBJ2-1; D gene uncertain. CDR1 is MGHRA, CDR2 YSYEKL, per germline. Deletions cut 0 bases from V and 2 bases from J, with 11 bases between. CDR3 length: 16 residues. CDR3 amino acids: CASSQDFAVPYNEQFF. Here the CDR3 DNA reads TGCGCCAGCAGCCAAGATTTTGCCGTACCCTACAATGAGCAGTTCTTC.

This chain links TRBV25-1 with TRBJ2-1, with a weak D call TRBD2 (6 bases). The CDR3 extends over 15 amino acids. The V and J ends lost 0 bases and 2 bases respectively, with 8 bases between them. Germline V gives CDR1 MGHDK, CDR2 SYGVNS. The CDR3 is CASSEYTGAYNEQFF. The DNA of the CDR3 is TGTGCCAGCAGTGAATACACGGGAGCCTACAATGAGCAGTTCTTC.